This TCR beta chain was captured by sequencing in a study of blood T cells in healthy people across ages. This clonotype showed up many times. Germline values: CDR1 SNHLY, CDR2 FYNNEI. With 6 bases clipped from V and 5 bases from J, the junction kept 8 bases outside the gene matches. The CDR3 contains 15 residues. With a J-beta primer mix and a sample-barcoded 5' primer, a second PCR ran about 7 to 12 cycles. Using its own MiXCR run on the 5' RACE reads, TCRdb lists one record per CDR3 protein. The sample yields about 780,000 distinct CDR3 sequences, roughly 24% seen once. Extraction yielded at least 6 micrograms of total RNA per sample. The data also belong to a second study, concerning T cells of mothers and their children.

Sequences were obtained from blood. V usage is TRBV2 and J usage is TRBJ2-5; 11 nucleotides agree with TRBD1. The clonotype comes from a boy younger than 18 in good health. CDR3 in DNA: TGTGCCAGCAGCCCGGGACAGGGGGGATACGAGACCCAGTACTTC. This translates into CASSPGQGGYETQYF. The variable domain in full, completed from reference TRBV2 and TRBJ2-5, reads EPEVTQTPSHQVTQMGQEVILRCVPISNHLYFYWYRQILGQKVEFLVSFYNNEISEKSEIFDDQFSVERPDGSNFTLKIRSTKLEDSAMYFCASSPGQGGYETQYFGPGTRLLVL.